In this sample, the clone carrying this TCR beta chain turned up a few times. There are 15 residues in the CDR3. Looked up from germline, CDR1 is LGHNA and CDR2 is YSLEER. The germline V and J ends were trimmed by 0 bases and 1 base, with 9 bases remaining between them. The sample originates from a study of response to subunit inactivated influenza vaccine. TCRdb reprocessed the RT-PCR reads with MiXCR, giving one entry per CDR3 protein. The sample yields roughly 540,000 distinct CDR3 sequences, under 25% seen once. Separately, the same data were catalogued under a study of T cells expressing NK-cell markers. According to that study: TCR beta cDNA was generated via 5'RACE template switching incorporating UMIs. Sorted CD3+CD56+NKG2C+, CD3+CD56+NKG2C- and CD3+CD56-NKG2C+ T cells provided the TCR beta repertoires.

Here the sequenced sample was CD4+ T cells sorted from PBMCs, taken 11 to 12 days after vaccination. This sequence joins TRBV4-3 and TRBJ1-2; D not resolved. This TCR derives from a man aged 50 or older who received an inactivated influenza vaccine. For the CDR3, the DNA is TGCGCCAGCAGCCAAGAGGAGGGTGGTAACTATGGCTACACCTTC. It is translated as CASSQEEGGNYGYTF.